This T cell receptor beta chain was recovered during a study of blood T cell repertoires in COVID-19. Study summary: Samples came from the United States, Italy and Spain, spanning acute and convalescent COVID-19.

Per the original methods: Reference gene primers were amplified, and this amplification served to estimate nucleated cell counts. Using immunoSEQ multiplex PCR, the repertoire was profiled, and TCRdb retains in-frame clones only, with some absent. V, J and clone size were drawn from that table, and D and trimming were deduced from the DNA. This sample yields roughly 91,000 clones, of which about 83% are seen a single time; roughly 2% belongs to the top ten. The germline V gene has CDR1 SGHTA and CDR2 FQGTGA. The CDR3 contains 17 residues. J gave up 3 bases and V 5 bases, and 12 bases lay outside the gene matches.

The chain uses TRBV7-3 and TRBJ1-3; 8 nucleotides align to TRBD1. The material sequenced was peripheral blood. This TCR was sampled from a man in his sixties or seventies with active or convalescent COVID-19. The CDR3 nucleotides read TGTGCCAGCAGCCTACAACCTCAGGGGGCGTTTGGAAACACCATATATTTT. This translates into CASSLQPQGAFGNTIYF.